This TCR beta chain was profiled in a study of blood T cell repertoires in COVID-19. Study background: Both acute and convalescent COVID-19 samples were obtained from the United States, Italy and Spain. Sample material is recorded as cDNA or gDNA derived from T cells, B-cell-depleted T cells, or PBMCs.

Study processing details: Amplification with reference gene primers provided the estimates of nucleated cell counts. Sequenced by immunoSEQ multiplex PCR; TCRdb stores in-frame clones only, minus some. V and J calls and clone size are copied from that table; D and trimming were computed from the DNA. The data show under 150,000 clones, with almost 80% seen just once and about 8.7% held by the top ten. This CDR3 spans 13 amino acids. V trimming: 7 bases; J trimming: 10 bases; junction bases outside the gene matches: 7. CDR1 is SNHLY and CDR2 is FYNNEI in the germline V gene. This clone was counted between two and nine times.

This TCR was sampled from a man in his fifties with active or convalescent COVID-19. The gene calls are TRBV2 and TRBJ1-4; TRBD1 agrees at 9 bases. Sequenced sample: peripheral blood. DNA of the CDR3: TGTGCCAGCACCGGGACAGGGAGGGGAAAACTGTTTTTT. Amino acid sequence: CASTGTGRGKLFF.